The 6 T cell receptor beta chains given below trace back to one sample, sequenced in a study of T cell responses to AZD1222 COVID-19 vaccine. Profiling relied on immunoSEQ multiplex PCR, and the TCRdb table lists in-frame clones only, not all of them. The profile shows tens of thousands of clones, less than 95% of them singletons. Sequenced here: peripheral blood, sampled 28 days after the second AZD1222 dose. The source of these receptors is an adult who received the AZD1222 COVID-19 vaccine.

V and J are TRBV19 and TRBJ2-2; D is possibly TRBD1 (5 bases). The CDR3 contains 17 residues. V dropped 7 bases and J dropped 2 bases, with 20 bases sitting between them. Germline CDR1 is LNHDA and CDR2 is SQIVND (reference sequence). CDR3 coding DNA: TGTGCCAGTAATCAAAGAACAGGCCAGACCAACACCGGGGAGCTGTTTTTT. As protein: CASNQRTGQTNTGELFF.

Worth noting for this clone: The identical CDR3 is also encoded by other nucleotide sequences in the sample. The chain has TRBV5-1 and TRBJ1-1, with D uncertain. CDR1 is SGHRS and CDR2 is YFSETQ in the germline V gene. Between the trimmed V and J ends, which lost 0 bases and 0 bases, there was a span of 6 bases. The CDR3 extends over 14 amino acids. CDR3 sequence (DNA): TGCGCCAGCAGCTTGGGACATCTGAACACTGAAGCTTTCTTT. This encodes CASSLGHLNTEAFF.

The V call is TRBV19, the J call TRBJ2-3; TRBD1 aligns across 12 bases. The CDR3 runs 16 residues. V lost 5 bases, J lost 5 bases, and 8 bases stayed unmatched. The germline V gene has CDR1 LNHDA and CDR2 SQIVND (reference sequence). Here the CDR3 reads CASSRPGQGAEDTQYF. The CDR3 bases are TGTGCCAGTAGTCGACCGGGACAGGGGGCCGAAGATACGCAGTATTTT.

The V and J genes are TRBV30 and TRBJ1-5; the D gene is possibly TRBD1 (5 bases). Germline V CDR1 and CDR2: GTSNPN, SVGIG (reference sequence). CDR3 size: 16 residues. V lost 2 bases to trimming and J lost 0 bases, with 14 bases between them. The DNA for the CDR3 is TGTGCCTGGAGTAGGAAAGGGGCGAATAGCAATCAGCCCCAGCATTTT. Translation gives CAWSRKGANSNQPQHF.

V and J are TRBV4-3 and TRBJ1-3, with a tentative D call TRBD1 (6 bases). This CDR3 has 16 amino acids. CDR1 and CDR2 from the germline V gene are LGHNA and YSLEER. The V end was cut by 0 bases, the J end by 2 bases, with 11 bases between. CDR3 protein: CASSQDIGGTGNTIYF. The CDR3 DNA is TGCGCCAGCAGCCAAGATATCGGGGGCACTGGAAACACCATATATTTT.

The chain employs TRBV19 and TRBJ2-5; D might be TRBD1 (6 bases). There are 15 residues in the CDR3. CDR1 and CDR2 from the germline V gene are LNHDA and SQIVND (reference sequence). The V end lost 5 bases, the J end lost 2 bases, and 15 bases lay between the germline ends. The CDR3 here is CASSLKGDVQETQYF. The CDR3 DNA reads TGTGCCAGTAGTTTGAAGGGGGACGTTCAAGAGACCCAGTACTTC. Together with reference TRBV19 and TRBJ2-5, the CDR3 gives the full variable domain: DGGITQSPKYLFRKEGQNVTLSCEQNLNHDAMYWYRQDPGQGLRLIYYSQIVNDFQKGDIAEGYSVSREKKESFPLTVTSAQKNPTAFYLCASSLKGDVQETQYFGPGTRLLVL.